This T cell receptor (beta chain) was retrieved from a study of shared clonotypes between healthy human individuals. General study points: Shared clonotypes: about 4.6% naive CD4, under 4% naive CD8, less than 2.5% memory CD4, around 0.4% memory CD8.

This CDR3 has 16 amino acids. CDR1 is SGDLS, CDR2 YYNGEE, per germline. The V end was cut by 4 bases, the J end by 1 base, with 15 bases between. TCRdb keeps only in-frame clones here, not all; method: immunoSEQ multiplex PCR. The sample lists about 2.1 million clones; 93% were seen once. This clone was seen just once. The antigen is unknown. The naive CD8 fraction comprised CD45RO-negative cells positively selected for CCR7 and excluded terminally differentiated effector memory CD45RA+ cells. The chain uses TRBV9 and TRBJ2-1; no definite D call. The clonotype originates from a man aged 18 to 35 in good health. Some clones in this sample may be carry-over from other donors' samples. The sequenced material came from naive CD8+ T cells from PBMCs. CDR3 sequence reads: CASSFGPDSSYNEQFF. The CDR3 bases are TGTGCCAGCAGCTTCGGCCCCGATAGTTCCTACAATGAGCAGTTCTTC.